Below are 10 T cell receptor beta chains sequenced from a single sample in a study of blood T cells in healthy people across ages (dated by TCRdb to the mid-2010s). Receptor libraries were prepared by 5' RACE. The instrument was an Illumina HiSeq 2500. A second about 7 to 11 cycle PCR used a sample-barcoded 5' primer and a J-beta primer mix. In TCRdb, the public reads were trimmed at Q25 with fastp and aligned with MiXCR, with productive beta chains retained. Every distinct CDR3 protein forms one entry, paired with its most common genes and DNA. The table for this sample lists around 1,500,000 distinct CDR3 sequences; 28% of them were counted only once. Together, the top ten hold over 7% of the sample. Material for sequencing was blood. These receptor sequences come from a woman aged 25-40 years in good health.

The J gene is TRBJ2-7, the V gene TRBV5-6, with D tentatively TRBD1 (6 bases). Trimming shortened V by 6 bases and J by 7 bases, and 17 bases separated the two germline ends. This CDR3 has 13 residues. Germline CDR1 is SGHDT and CDR2 is YYEEEE. The CDR3 DNA follows: TGTGCCAGCACGTCAGGGGTCTCGCGAGAGCAGTACTTC. Its translation: CASTSGVSREQYF.

This clonotype was seen ten or more times. This chain connects TRBV6-2 or TRBV6-3 to TRBJ2-7; TRBD1 might be the D (7 bases). CDR1 is MNHEY and CDR2 is SVGEGT in the germline V gene. The ends were cut back, 1 base at V and 3 bases at J, with 13 bases in the middle. The CDR3 length is 15 residues. The DNA for the CDR3 is TGTGCCAGCAGTTACTTGGAGGGACAGAGCTACGAGCAGTACTTC. Translating gives CASSYLEGQSYEQYF.

This clonotype was counted only a few times. The V gene is TRBV4-1, the J gene TRBJ1-1, with TRBD1 as a possible D gene (6 bases). The germline gives CDR1 MGHRA, CDR2 YSYEKL. V shed 8 bases and J shed 4 bases, with 14 bases lying between them. CDR3 length equals 13 residues. The CDR3 loop reads CASSGAEGTEAFF. Here the CDR3 DNA reads TGCGCCAGCTCAGGGGCCGAGGGCACTGAAGCTTTCTTT.

About this clonotype: A much bigger clone sits one base away, suggesting this may be a read error. V gene TRBV29-1 combines with J gene TRBJ2-4, with 7 bases matching TRBD2. The junction had 7 bases not matched to a gene; V was cut back by 5 bases and J by 3 bases. This CDR3 has 14 residues. Germline CDR1 SQVTM, CDR2 ANQGSEA. CDR3 DNA sequence: TGCAGCGTTATGGGAGGGAGCAACAAAAACATTCAGTACTTC. The encoded protein is CSVMGGSNKNIQYF. The full variable domain, rest sourced from reference TRBV29-1 and TRBJ2-4, is SAVISQKPSRDICQRGTSLTIQCQVDSQVTMMFWYRQQPGQSLTLIATANQGSEATYESGFVIDKFPISRPNLTFSTLTVSNMSPEDSSIYLCSVMGGSNKNIQYFGAGTRLSVL.

The chain combines TRBV5-1 with TRBJ1-2, with D hard to call. Per the germline V gene, CDR1 is SGHRS and CDR2 is YFSETQ. CDR3 length: 16 amino acids. The V end was cut by 1 base, the J end by 2 bases, with 15 bases between. The CDR3 coding sequence is TGCGCCAGCAGCTTGTTATGGGTCCGATTGAACTATGGCTACACCTTC. It specifies CASSLLWVRLNYGYTF.

This clonotype has ten or more counts. The chain is built from TRBV29-1 and TRBJ2-7; 8 positions match TRBD2. V gave up 5 bases and J gave up 4 bases; unmatched junction bases: 1. The germline V gene has CDR1 SQVTM and CDR2 ANQGSEA. The CDR3 is made up of 11 amino acids. CDR3 residues: CSVKREYEQYF. In DNA form, the CDR3 reads TGCAGCGTTAAGCGGGAGTACGAGCAGTACTTC.

The V and J genes are TRBV5-3 and TRBJ2-3, with D possibly TRBD2 on 5 matching bases. Being an ORF, TRBV5-3 has a function that is uncertain. V was clipped by 4 bases and J by 4 bases, with 16 bases between them. The CDR3 covers 15 residues. CDR3 residues: CARSRLRGRADTQYF. The CDR3, as DNA: TGTGCCAGAAGCCGGCTTAGAGGGCGAGCAGATACGCAGTATTTT.

This clonotype was recorded many times. The chain links TRBV20-1 to TRBJ2-7, with D hard to call. V was shortened by 2 bases and J by 0 bases, with 8 bases between the two germline ends. The length of the CDR3 is 13 residues. CDR1 is DFQATT and CDR2 is SNEGSKA in the germline V gene (reference sequence). CDR3 nucleotides: TGCAGTGCTAGACTGACGAGCTCCTACGAGCAGTACTTC. It translates to CSARLTSSYEQYF.

This clonotype was detected only once. The junction and the germline gene differ at one end; a read error may be behind it. This chain joins TRBV5-1 and TRBJ2-7; D might be TRBD2 (7 bases). CDR1 is SGHRS, CDR2 YFSETQ, per germline. The CDR3 covers 13 residues. CDR3: CASRGGGVHEQDF. The DNA of the CDR3 is TGCGCCAGCAGAGGGGGAGGGGTCCACGAGCAGGACTTC.

This clonotype has only a few counts. This chain uses TRBV15 with TRBJ2-5; D is unclear. The end of the DNA aligns better with TRBJ2-1, so the J call may be wrong. CDR1 is LNHNV, CDR2 YYDKDF, per germline (reference sequence). This CDR3 has 15 amino acids. CDR3 in DNA: TGTGCCACCAGCAGAGCTCGGAGCCCGCAAGAGACCCAGTTCTTC. This codes for CATSRARSPQETQFF.